This paragraph covers one TCR beta chain sequence. The data originate from a study of blood T cell repertoires in COVID-19. Background on the study: Samples representing acute and convalescent COVID-19 were sourced from the United States, Italy and Spain. The cDNA or gDNA used as material had been derived from T cells, B-cell-depleted T cells, or PBMCs.

Source study methods: Amplification of reference gene primers was used by the study to estimate nucleated cell counts. The repertoire was sequenced with immunoSEQ multiplex PCR; TCRdb's copy has only in-frame clones and lacks some. D and trimming come from the DNA, and the V and J calls and clone size come from that table. The sample has approximately 61,000 clones; approximately 80% are singletons. V was clipped by 5 bases and J by 0 bases, with 11 bases between them. The CDR3 has 15 residues. The V gene's germline CDR1 is MNHEY and CDR2 SMNVEV (reference sequence). Sequenced: peripheral blood. This chain links TRBV27 with TRBJ2-1; D possibly corresponds to TRBD2 (5 bases). The source is a man aged 80 or over with active or convalescent COVID-19. CDR3 amino acids: CASSHSVSSYNEQFF. The CDR3 nucleotides read TGTGCCAGCAGTCATAGCGTGAGCTCCTACAATGAGCAGTTCTTC.